These T cell receptor beta chains were read from a single sample in a study of blood T cell repertoires in COVID-19. Profiled with immunoSEQ multiplex PCR; TCRdb holds only in-frame clones, not every one. The sample consists of 120,000 to 150,000 clones, 80% to 90% of them appearing once. The sample consisted of PBMCs or T cells enriched from blood (not recorded which). The receptor source for this set is a woman aged 45-65 years with acute COVID-19. Each CDR3 is given with its conserved first and last residue. D genes are given only for firm matches. Clone size is not always given. Where it is, it says once, few, many or a class for expanded clones.

cdr3_aa cdr3_nt d_call v_call clone_size j_call
CASSLGTGDYGYTF TGTGCCAGCAGCTTAGGGACGGGGGACTATGGCTACACCTTC . TRBV7-9 . TRBJ1-2
CASSLRIPFNEQFF TGTGCCAGCAGTTTGAGGATCCCTTTCAATGAGCAGTTCTTC . TRBV27 . TRBJ2-1
CASSSGTLNEKLFF TGCGCCAGCAGCTCCGGGACACTAAATGAAAAACTGTTTTTT . TRBV5-1 . TRBJ1-4
CASSTGGNQPQHF TGTGCCAGCAGTACAGGGGGCAATCAGCCCCAGCATTTT TRBD1 TRBV6-5 . TRBJ1-5
CASSLEGARIYGYTF TGTGCCAGCAGCTTGGAGGGGGCGCGTATCTATGGCTACACCTTC TRBD1 TRBV5-5 . TRBJ1-2
CASSQPGQGEETQYF TGCGCCAGCAGCCAACCGGGACAGGGGGAAGAGACCCAGTACTTC TRBD1 TRBV4-1 . TRBJ2-5
CASSGQGREYGYTF TGTGCCAGCAGCGGACAGGGGAGGGAGTATGGCTACACCTTC TRBD1 TRBV2 . TRBJ1-2
CASTPSGTRNNEQFF TGTGCCAGCACCCCAAGCGGGACTAGAAACAATGAGCAGTTCTTC TRBD2 TRBV2 . TRBJ2-1
CASRRTSPNTEAFF TGTGCCAGCAGGAGGACATCACCTAACACTGAAGCTTTCTTT . TRBV11-2 once TRBJ1-1
CASRPGQGNTEAFF TGCGCCAGCAGGCCGGGACAGGGGAACACTGAAGCTTTCTTT TRBD1 TRBV5-1 . TRBJ1-1
CASSAEQNTGELFF TGTGCCAGCAGTGCGGAGCAAAACACCGGGGAGCTGTTTTTT . TRBV2 . TRBJ2-2
CASSVGTSGSYEQYF TGTGCCAGCAGCGTAGGGACTAGCGGTTCCTACGAGCAGTACTTC TRBD2 TRBV9 . TRBJ2-7
CASSGRDSKETQYF TGTGCCAGCAGCGGAAGGGACTCAAAGGAGACCCAGTACTTC . TRBV9 . TRBJ2-5
CAWDQGGDQETQYF TGTGCCTGGGACCAAGGGGGCGATCAAGAGACCCAGTACTTC TRBD1 TRBV30 . TRBJ2-5
CSVDRRQGGNEQFF TGCAGCGTTGATAGGCGACAGGGTGGGAATGAGCAGTTCTTC TRBD1 TRBV29-1 . TRBJ2-1
CASSLRGASGRGPDTQYF TGCGCCAGCAGCCTCAGAGGGGCTAGCGGGAGGGGGCCGGATACGCAGTATTTT TRBD2 TRBV4-1 . TRBJ2-3
CASSHHDQVSGNTIYF TGTGCCAGCAGTCACCACGATCAGGTCTCTGGAAACACCATATATTTT . TRBV6-6 . TRBJ1-3
CASSRTGTYNEQFF TGTGCCAGCAGCCGCACGGGGACCTACAATGAGCAGTTCTTC . TRBV28 . TRBJ2-1
CASSEGQGANIQYF TGTGCCAGCAGTGAAGGTCAGGGGGCGAACATTCAGTACTTC TRBD1 TRBV6-1 once TRBJ2-4
CASSLVVGIGEQYF TGTGCCAGCAGCTTAGTCGTCGGGATCGGCGAGCAGTACTTC . TRBV11-3 . TRBJ2-7
CASSRDRTMNTEAFF TGTGCCAGCTCAAGGGACAGGACCATGAACACTGAAGCTTTCTTT TRBD1 TRBV18 . TRBJ1-1
CASSYSRRVGAYEQYF TGTGCCAGCAGTTACTCGAGGAGGGTAGGGGCCTACGAGCAGTACTTC . TRBV6-5 . TRBJ2-7
CASSIPGRTTRDIQYF TGTGCCAGTAGTATCCCGGGACGGACTACTCGGGACATTCAGTACTTC . TRBV19 . TRBJ2-4
CASSPRGGEGTEAFF TGTGCCAGCAGCCCTAGAGGGGGAGAGGGCACTGAAGCTTTCTTT . TRBV9 . TRBJ1-1
CASSPRQFMNTEAFF TGTGCCAGCAGCCCTAGACAGTTCATGAACACTGAAGCTTTCTTT . TRBV7-2 . TRBJ1-1
CASTPAGQPGELFF TGTGCCAGCACCCCAGCGGGCCAACCTGGGGAGCTGTTTTTT . TRBV7-9 . TRBJ2-2
CASSGQGATGELFF TGTGCCAGCAGTGGGCAGGGGGCCACCGGGGAGCTGTTTTTT TRBD1 TRBV2 many TRBJ2-2
CASSPSRGDGYTF TGTGCCAGCTCACCCTCGCGGGGTGATGGCTACACCTTC . TRBV18 . TRBJ1-2
CASSIVGRGITGYTF TGTGCCAGTAGTATAGTGGGCAGGGGGATAACCGGCTACACCTTC TRBD1 TRBV19 . TRBJ1-2
CASRGSNQPQHF TGTGCCAGCCGGGGGAGCAATCAGCCCCAGCATTTT . TRBV6-5 . TRBJ1-5
CAREHRDTLYNEQFF TGTGCCAGGGAACACCGGGACACTCTCTACAATGAGCAGTTCTTC . TRBV27 . TRBJ2-1
CAWSINTDTQYF TGTGCCTGGAGTATAAACACAGATACGCAGTATTTT . TRBV30 . TRBJ2-3
CASSPQTNTGELFF TGTGCCAGCTCACCGCAGACGAACACCGGGGAGCTGTTTTTT . TRBV18 . TRBJ2-2
CAWSVRGGVNTEAFF TGTGCCTGGAGTGTACGGGGGGGCGTGAACACTGAAGCTTTCTTT . TRBV30 . TRBJ1-1
CASSAGTDENEKLFF TGTGCCAGCAGCGCCGGGACAGACGAAAATGAAAAACTGTTTTTT TRBD1 TRBV7-9 few TRBJ1-4
CASSLVSRGRAGETQYF TGTGCCAGCAGCTTAGTGTCTCGCGGGAGGGCGGGGGAGACCCAGTACTTC TRBD2 TRBV7-2 . TRBJ2-5
CASSRTGTADYTF TGTGCCAGCTCCCGAACCGGGACAGCAGACTACACCTTC TRBD1 TRBV18 . TRBJ1-2
CASSSTDSGGDEQYF TGTGCCAGCAGTTCGACGGACAGCGGGGGGGACGAGCAGTACTTC TRBD2 TRBV27 . TRBJ2-7
CASSLYGGGARGYTF TGTGCCAGCAGCTTGTATGGAGGGGGCGCGAGAGGCTACACCTTC TRBD1 TRBV5-6 . TRBJ1-2
CASSRTTYNEQFF TGTGCCAGCAGTAGGACTACGTACAATGAGCAGTTCTTC . TRBV6-4 . TRBJ2-1
CASSLLAGAVNEQFF TGTGCCAGCAGCTTACTAGCGGGGGCGGTCAATGAGCAGTTCTTC TRBD2 TRBV7-3 . TRBJ2-1
CASSLANLGTGVVSPLHF TGTGCCAGCAGCTTGGCCAATTTAGGGACAGGGGTTGTCTCACCCCTCCACTTT TRBD1 TRBV5-6 . TRBJ1-6
CASSTQRQGGGYTF TGTGCCAGCAGTACACAGCGACAGGGAGGTGGCTACACCTTC TRBD1 TRBV6-5 . TRBJ1-2
CASSLYGELFF TGTGCCAGCAGTTTATACGGGGAGCTGTTTTTT . TRBV12-3/TRBV12-4 . TRBJ2-2
CAWRGSGTSGPFGTGELFF TGTGCCTGGAGGGGGTCAGGGACTAGCGGCCCCTTTGGGACCGGGGAGCTGTTTTTT TRBD2 TRBV30 many TRBJ2-2
CASSELGQGGDQPQHF TGTGCCAGCAGTGAATTGGGACAGGGAGGGGATCAGCCCCAGCATTTT TRBD1 TRBV2 few TRBJ1-5
CASSPLGTSGVETQYF TGTGCCAGCAGCCCACTTGGGACTAGCGGCGTAGAGACCCAGTACTTC TRBD2 TRBV7-6 . TRBJ2-5
CASSWGVSGIYGYTF TGTGCCAGCAGCTGGGGAGTATCTGGGATCTATGGCTACACCTTC . TRBV5-6 . TRBJ1-2
CASSSPLAGGTADTQYF TGTGCCAGCAGCTCGCCTTTAGCGGGAGGGACGGCAGATACGCAGTATTTT TRBD2 TRBV5-5 . TRBJ2-3
CASRQGQRSGNTIYF TGTGCCAGCAGACAGGGACAGCGATCGGGAAACACCATATATTTT TRBD1 TRBV6-5 . TRBJ1-3
CASSTEYRAEAFF TGTGCCAGCAGCACCGAGTACAGGGCTGAAGCTTTCTTT . TRBV7-9 . TRBJ1-1
CASSSVSTRVNNEQFF TGTGCCAGCAGTTCAGTTTCTACTAGAGTAAACAATGAGCAGTTCTTC . TRBV27 . TRBJ2-1
CASRPSGGANTQYF TGTGCCAGCAGGCCTTCGGGGGGGGCCAATACGCAGTATTTT TRBD2 TRBV6-5 once TRBJ2-3
CASSLLSYEQYF TGTGCCAGCAGCCTCCTATCCTACGAGCAGTACTTC . TRBV3-1/TRBV3-2 . TRBJ2-7
CATSRDGRGTEAFF TGTGCCACCAGCAGAGATGGAAGGGGGACTGAAGCTTTCTTT . TRBV15 few TRBJ1-1
CATSEGTSGVTDTQYF TGTGCCACCAGTGAAGGGACTAGCGGAGTCACAGATACGCAGTATTTT TRBD2 TRBV24-1 . TRBJ2-3
CAISEMSGRTAYEQYF TGTGCCATCAGTGAGATGAGCGGGAGAACCGCCTACGAGCAGTACTTC TRBD2 TRBV10-3 . TRBJ2-7
CSARRETEQFF TGCAGTGCTAGGCGGGAGACCGAGCAGTTCTTC TRBD2 TRBV20-1 few TRBJ2-1
CASSPHGLGNIQYF TGTGCCAGCAGCCCCCATGGTCTCGGAAACATTCAGTACTTC . TRBV7-9 once TRBJ2-4